This TCR beta chain was sequenced during a study of vaccination and CD4 T cells after COVID-19. As for the study in general: Samples were taken after vaccination, a median of roughly 65 days after dose two, with a range of 14 to 241. Every culture used as a control got a CEFX pool, an HIV-1 Nef pool, or no peptide.

Points from the study as a whole: Nearly all convalescent vaccine-specific clones, 304 of 307, recognized only SARS-CoV-2 spike.

Sequenced with the Oncomine TCR Beta short-read assay was DNA taken from cultured CD4+ T cells. TCRdb ran MiXCR on the PCR reads and lists one entry per CDR3 protein. The sample lists about 13,000 distinct CDR3 sequences; roughly 79% were seen once. Per the germline V gene, CDR1 is SEHNR and CDR2 is FQNEAQ (reference sequence). The CDR3 consists of 16 residues. Trimming took off 4 bases at V and 3 bases at J, with 19 bases between the two ends. Regarding this clonotype: Its target is unknown.

Treatment indicated: roughly 10-day PBMC culture with coronavirus spike peptide pools or control peptides (ViraFEST assay). The sample taken for sequencing was CD4+ T cells from blood, cultured in vitro. The sequence came from a human donor who had recovered from COVID-19. The V gene is TRBV7-9, the J gene TRBJ2-7, with D possibly matching TRBD2 (5 bases). CDR3 sequence: CASSSAAGIVGYEQYF. The DNA for the CDR3 is TGTGCCAGCAGCTCAGCGGCGGGTATCGTGGGCTACGAGCAGTACTTC.